The rows below give T cell receptor beta chains drawn from one sample of a study of monozygotic twins with inflammatory bowel disease. TCRdb reanalyzed the 5' RACE reads, giving one entry per CDR3 protein sequence and no DNA. The listing records some 150,000 distinct CDR3 sequences. Source material: blood. These receptors were taken from a human donor with ulcerative colitis or Crohn's disease, or a healthy co-twin of an affected twin (not recorded which). Each CDR3 is given with its conserved first and last residue.

CDR3aa: CASSFPGTGRYEQYF; v_gene: TRBV7-2; len: 15; j_gene: TRBJ2-7
CDR3aa: CASGPSGGSTDTQYF; v_gene: TRBV5-4; len: 15; j_gene: TRBJ2-3
CDR3aa: CASSPGTENYGYTF; v_gene: TRBV9; len: 14; j_gene: TRBJ1-2
CDR3aa: CSARVFLAGTDTQYF; v_gene: TRBV20-1; len: 15; j_gene: TRBJ2-3
CDR3aa: CASSLAASGDYEQYF; v_gene: TRBV5-1; len: 15; j_gene: TRBJ2-7
CDR3aa: CASSLGLAGGSEQFF; v_gene: TRBV5-5; len: 15; j_gene: TRBJ2-1
CDR3aa: CASSPSLTENYGYTF; v_gene: TRBV7-2; len: 15; j_gene: TRBJ1-2
CDR3aa: CASTLPGLAGGDEQFF; v_gene: TRBV5-4; len: 16; j_gene: TRBJ2-1
CDR3aa: CASSYGGGDEQYF; v_gene: TRBV6-5; len: 13; j_gene: TRBJ2-7
CDR3aa: CATMRGRAQETQYF; v_gene: TRBV7-8; len: 14; j_gene: TRBJ2-5
CDR3aa: CASSFTPDGNEQFF; v_gene: TRBV7-3; len: 14; j_gene: TRBJ2-1
CDR3aa: CASSEYKGAGETQYF; v_gene: TRBV25-1; len: 15; j_gene: TRBJ2-5
CDR3aa: CSARGEETQYF; v_gene: TRBV20-1; len: 11; j_gene: TRBJ2-5
CDR3aa: CASSSMGRVDQPQHF; v_gene: TRBV5-6; len: 15; j_gene: TRBJ1-5
CDR3aa: CASSVGGGQSTDTQYF; v_gene: TRBV9; len: 16; j_gene: TRBJ2-3
CDR3aa: CASSGAGSPGDEQFF; v_gene: TRBV5-4; len: 15; j_gene: TRBJ2-1
CDR3aa: CSVAGTAQPQHF; v_gene: TRBV29-1; len: 12; j_gene: TRBJ1-5
CDR3aa: CASSYSPVWDTEAFF; v_gene: TRBV6-5; len: 15; j_gene: TRBJ1-1
CDR3aa: CASSLDIGEIGQYF; v_gene: TRBV7-2; len: 14; j_gene: TRBJ2-7
CDR3aa: CASRMTGAYEQYF; v_gene: TRBV7-2; len: 13; j_gene: TRBJ2-7
CDR3aa: CASSPGQGFHEQYF; v_gene: TRBV5-1; len: 14; j_gene: TRBJ2-7
CDR3aa: CATGRSFSYEQYF; v_gene: TRBV28; len: 13; j_gene: TRBJ2-7
CDR3aa: CASSPRVAGNPDTQYF; v_gene: TRBV4-3; len: 16; j_gene: TRBJ2-3
CDR3aa: CASSRYYVYGYAF; v_gene: TRBV12-3/TRBV12-4; len: 13; j_gene: TRBJ1-2
CDR3aa: CASSLGSGGRTDTQYF; v_gene: TRBV12-3/TRBV12-4; len: 16; j_gene: TRBJ2-3
CDR3aa: CASSYSLGASTEAFF; v_gene: TRBV6-2/TRBV6-3; len: 15; j_gene: TRBJ1-1
CDR3aa: CASSLREQKSAGELFF; v_gene: TRBV7-8; len: 16; j_gene: TRBJ2-2
CDR3aa: CASSLPPLGAAQHF; v_gene: TRBV12-3/TRBV12-4; len: 14; j_gene: TRBJ1-5
CDR3aa: CASSQAPSGSSYNEQFF; v_gene: TRBV4-2; len: 17; j_gene: TRBJ2-1
CDR3aa: CASRPGLAGETQYF; v_gene: TRBV12-3/TRBV12-4; len: 14; j_gene: TRBJ2-5
CDR3aa: CASSSGFTSTDTQYF; v_gene: TRBV12-3/TRBV12-4; len: 15; j_gene: TRBJ2-3
CDR3aa: CSVDTSSPGTMNTEAFF; v_gene: TRBV29-1; len: 17; j_gene: TRBJ1-1
CDR3aa: CASSHPGTSDNEQFF; v_gene: TRBV4-1; len: 15; j_gene: TRBJ2-1
CDR3aa: CASGLVLGPPGQGYNEQFF; v_gene: TRBV12-5; len: 19; j_gene: TRBJ2-1
CDR3aa: CASSKGVVLGEQYF; v_gene: TRBV28; len: 14; j_gene: TRBJ2-7
CDR3aa: CACSEGTLSTDTQYF; v_gene: TRBV3-1; len: 15; j_gene: TRBJ2-3
CDR3aa: CASSLNQGAGNQPQHF; v_gene: TRBV4-1; len: 16; j_gene: TRBJ1-5
CDR3aa: CASSFGREDEQFF; v_gene: TRBV7-3; len: 13; j_gene: TRBJ2-1
CDR3aa: CSALRPGVNEQYF; v_gene: TRBV20-1; len: 13; j_gene: TRBJ2-7
CDR3aa: CASSSDTGGYGYTF; v_gene: TRBV11-3; len: 14; j_gene: TRBJ1-2
CDR3aa: CASSLFQAGRGYNEQFF; v_gene: TRBV28; len: 17; j_gene: TRBJ2-1
CDR3aa: CASSVREGREAFF; v_gene: TRBV7-8; len: 13; j_gene: TRBJ1-1
CDR3aa: CSAPAGHSNTEAFF; v_gene: TRBV20-1; len: 14; j_gene: TRBJ1-1
CDR3aa: CASSLLRGAHTDTQYF; v_gene: TRBV5-6; len: 16; j_gene: TRBJ2-3
CDR3aa: CASSLSRPGNTIYF; v_gene: TRBV5-1; len: 14; j_gene: TRBJ1-3
CDR3aa: CASSLEGSVLGGYTF; v_gene: TRBV7-9; len: 15; j_gene: TRBJ1-2
CDR3aa: CSAPSLEHNTDTQYF; v_gene: TRBV20-1; len: 15; j_gene: TRBJ2-3
CDR3aa: CASSTGTSQRNNEQFF; v_gene: TRBV7-9; len: 16; j_gene: TRBJ2-1
CDR3aa: CASSLVGVAYEQYF; v_gene: TRBV5-1; len: 14; j_gene: TRBJ2-7
CDR3aa: CASSLAVRTITDTQYF; v_gene: TRBV13; len: 16; j_gene: TRBJ2-3
CDR3aa: CSVRQPLNYGYTF; v_gene: TRBV29-1; len: 13; j_gene: TRBJ1-2
CDR3aa: CASSSRPSGNTIYF; v_gene: TRBV27; len: 14; j_gene: TRBJ1-3
CDR3aa: CATSREMRETQYF; v_gene: TRBV15; len: 13; j_gene: TRBJ2-5